The present T cell receptor beta chain was sequenced within a study of post-analysis software for immune sequencing data. Study results and limitations: A handful of TRBV segments (TRBV5-6, TRBV5-1 and TRBV20-1 among them) occurred more frequently in patients than in controls.

The CDR3 loop spans 15 amino acids. Germline V CDR1 and CDR2: MGHRA, YSYEKL. V was clipped by 0 bases and J by 10 bases, with 13 bases between them. Turning to this clonotype: Its specificity is not known.

Every TCR beta cDNA library bore unique molecular identifiers. TCRdb recomputed calls from the PCR reads with MiXCR, one row per CDR3 protein. The sample yields about 430,000 distinct CDR3 sequences, about 40% seen once. The sequence came from a girl aged 2 to 10 with multiple sclerosis. This chain connects TRBV4-1 to TRBJ1-6; unclear D gene. The specimen sequenced was blood. In nucleotides, the CDR3 is TGCGCCAGCAGCCAAGATCGGGAACGATGGTCACCCCTCCACTTT. This encodes CASSQDRERWSPLHF.